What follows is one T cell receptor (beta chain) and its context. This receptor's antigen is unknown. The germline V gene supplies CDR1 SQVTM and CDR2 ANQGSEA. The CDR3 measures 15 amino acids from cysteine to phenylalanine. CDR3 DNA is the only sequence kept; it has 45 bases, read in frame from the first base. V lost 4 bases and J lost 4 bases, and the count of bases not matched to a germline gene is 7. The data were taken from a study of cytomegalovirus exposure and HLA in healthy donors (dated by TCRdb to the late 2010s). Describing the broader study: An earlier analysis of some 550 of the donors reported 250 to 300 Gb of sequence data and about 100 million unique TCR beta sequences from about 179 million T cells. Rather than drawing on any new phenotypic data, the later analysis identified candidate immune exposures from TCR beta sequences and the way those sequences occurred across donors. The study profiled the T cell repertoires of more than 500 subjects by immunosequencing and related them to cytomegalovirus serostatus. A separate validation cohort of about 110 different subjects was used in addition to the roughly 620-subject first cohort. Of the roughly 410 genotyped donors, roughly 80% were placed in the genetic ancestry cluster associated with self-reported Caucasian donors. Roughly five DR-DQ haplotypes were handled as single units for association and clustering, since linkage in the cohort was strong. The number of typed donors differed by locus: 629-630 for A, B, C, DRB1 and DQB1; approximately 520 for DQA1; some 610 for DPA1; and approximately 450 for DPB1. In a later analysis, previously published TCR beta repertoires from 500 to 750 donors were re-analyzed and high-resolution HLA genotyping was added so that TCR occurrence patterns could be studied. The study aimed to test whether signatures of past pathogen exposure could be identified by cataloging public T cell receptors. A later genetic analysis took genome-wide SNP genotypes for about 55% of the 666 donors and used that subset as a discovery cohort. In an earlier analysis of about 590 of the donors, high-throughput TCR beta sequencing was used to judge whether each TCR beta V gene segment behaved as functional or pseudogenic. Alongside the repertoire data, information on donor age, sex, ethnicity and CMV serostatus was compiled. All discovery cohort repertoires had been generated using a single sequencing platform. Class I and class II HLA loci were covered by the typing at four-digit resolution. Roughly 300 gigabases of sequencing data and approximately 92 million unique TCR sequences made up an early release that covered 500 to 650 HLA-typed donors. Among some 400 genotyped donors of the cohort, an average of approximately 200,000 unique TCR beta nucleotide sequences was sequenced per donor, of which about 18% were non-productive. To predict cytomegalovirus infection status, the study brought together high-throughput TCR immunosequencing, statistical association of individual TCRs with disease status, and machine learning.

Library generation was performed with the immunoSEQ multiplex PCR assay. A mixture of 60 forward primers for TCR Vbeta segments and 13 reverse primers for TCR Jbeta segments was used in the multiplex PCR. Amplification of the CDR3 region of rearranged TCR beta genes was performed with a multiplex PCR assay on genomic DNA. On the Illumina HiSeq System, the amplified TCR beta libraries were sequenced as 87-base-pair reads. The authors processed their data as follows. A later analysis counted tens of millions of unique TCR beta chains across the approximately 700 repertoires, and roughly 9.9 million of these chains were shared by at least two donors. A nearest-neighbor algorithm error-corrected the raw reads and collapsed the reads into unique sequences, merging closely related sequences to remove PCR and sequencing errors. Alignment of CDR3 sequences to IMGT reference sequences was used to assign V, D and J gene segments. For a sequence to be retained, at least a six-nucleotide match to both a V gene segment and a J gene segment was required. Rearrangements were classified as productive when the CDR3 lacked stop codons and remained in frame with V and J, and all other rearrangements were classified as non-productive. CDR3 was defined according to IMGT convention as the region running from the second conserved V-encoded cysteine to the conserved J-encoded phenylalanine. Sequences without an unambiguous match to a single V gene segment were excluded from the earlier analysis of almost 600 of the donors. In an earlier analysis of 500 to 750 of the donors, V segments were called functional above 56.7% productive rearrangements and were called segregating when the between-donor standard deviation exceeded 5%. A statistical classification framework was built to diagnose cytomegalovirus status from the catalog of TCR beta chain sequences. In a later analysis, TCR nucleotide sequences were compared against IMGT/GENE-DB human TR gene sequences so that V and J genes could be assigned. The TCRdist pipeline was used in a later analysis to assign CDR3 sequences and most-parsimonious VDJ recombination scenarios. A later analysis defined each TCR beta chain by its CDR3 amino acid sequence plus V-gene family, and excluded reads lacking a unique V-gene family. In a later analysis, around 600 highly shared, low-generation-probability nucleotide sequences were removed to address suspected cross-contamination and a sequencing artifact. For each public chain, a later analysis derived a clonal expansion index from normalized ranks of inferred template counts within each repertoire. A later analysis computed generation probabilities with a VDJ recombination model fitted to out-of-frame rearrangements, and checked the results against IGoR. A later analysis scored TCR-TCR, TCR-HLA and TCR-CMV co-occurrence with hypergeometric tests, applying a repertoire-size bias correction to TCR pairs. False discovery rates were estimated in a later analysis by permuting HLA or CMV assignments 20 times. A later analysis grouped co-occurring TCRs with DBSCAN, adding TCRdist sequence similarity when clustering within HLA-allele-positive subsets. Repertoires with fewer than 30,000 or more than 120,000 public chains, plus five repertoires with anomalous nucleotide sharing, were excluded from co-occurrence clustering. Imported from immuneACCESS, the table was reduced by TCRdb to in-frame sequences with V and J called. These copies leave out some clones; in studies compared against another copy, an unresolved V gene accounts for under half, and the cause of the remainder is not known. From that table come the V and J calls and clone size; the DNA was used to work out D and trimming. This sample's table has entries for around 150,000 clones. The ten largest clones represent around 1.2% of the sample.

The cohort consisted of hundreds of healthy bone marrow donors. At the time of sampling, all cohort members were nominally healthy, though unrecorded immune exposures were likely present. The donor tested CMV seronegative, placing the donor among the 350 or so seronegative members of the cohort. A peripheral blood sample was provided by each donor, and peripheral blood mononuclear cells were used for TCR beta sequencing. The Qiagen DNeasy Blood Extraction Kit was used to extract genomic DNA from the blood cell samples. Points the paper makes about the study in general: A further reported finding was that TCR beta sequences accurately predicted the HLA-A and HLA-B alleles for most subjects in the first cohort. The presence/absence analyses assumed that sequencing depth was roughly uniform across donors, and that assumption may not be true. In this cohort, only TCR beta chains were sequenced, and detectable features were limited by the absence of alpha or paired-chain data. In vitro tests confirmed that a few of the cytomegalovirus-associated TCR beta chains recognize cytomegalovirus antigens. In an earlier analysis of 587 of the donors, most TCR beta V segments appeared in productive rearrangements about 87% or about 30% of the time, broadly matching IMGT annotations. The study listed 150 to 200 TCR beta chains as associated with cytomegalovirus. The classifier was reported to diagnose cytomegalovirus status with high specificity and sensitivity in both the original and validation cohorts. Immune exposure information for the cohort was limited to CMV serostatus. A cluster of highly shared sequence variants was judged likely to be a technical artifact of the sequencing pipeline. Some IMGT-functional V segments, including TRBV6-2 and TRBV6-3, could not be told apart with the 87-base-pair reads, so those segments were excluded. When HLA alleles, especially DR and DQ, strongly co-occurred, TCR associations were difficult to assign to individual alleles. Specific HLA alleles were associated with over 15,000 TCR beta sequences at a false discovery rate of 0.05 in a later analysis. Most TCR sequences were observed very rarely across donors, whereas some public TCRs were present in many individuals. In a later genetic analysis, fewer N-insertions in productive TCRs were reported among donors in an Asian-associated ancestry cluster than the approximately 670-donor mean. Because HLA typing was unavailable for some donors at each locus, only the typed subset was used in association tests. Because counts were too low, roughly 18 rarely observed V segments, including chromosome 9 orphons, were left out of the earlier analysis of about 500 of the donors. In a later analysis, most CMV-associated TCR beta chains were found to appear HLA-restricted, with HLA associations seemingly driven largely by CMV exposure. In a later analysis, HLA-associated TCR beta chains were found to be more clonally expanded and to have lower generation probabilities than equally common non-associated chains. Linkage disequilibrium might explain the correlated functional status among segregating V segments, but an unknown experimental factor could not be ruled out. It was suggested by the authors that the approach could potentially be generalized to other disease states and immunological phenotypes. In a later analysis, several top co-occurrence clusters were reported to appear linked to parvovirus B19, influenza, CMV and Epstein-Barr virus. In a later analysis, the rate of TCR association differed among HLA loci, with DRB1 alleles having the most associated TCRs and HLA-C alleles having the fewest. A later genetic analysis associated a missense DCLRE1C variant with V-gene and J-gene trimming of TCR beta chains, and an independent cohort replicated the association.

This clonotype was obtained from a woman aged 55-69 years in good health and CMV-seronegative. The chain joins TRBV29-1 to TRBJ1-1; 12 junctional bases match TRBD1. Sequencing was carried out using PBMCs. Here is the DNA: TGCAGCGTTGCCGGGACAGGGGGCTATGGCACTGAAGCTTTCTTT. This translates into CSVAGTGGYGTEAFF.